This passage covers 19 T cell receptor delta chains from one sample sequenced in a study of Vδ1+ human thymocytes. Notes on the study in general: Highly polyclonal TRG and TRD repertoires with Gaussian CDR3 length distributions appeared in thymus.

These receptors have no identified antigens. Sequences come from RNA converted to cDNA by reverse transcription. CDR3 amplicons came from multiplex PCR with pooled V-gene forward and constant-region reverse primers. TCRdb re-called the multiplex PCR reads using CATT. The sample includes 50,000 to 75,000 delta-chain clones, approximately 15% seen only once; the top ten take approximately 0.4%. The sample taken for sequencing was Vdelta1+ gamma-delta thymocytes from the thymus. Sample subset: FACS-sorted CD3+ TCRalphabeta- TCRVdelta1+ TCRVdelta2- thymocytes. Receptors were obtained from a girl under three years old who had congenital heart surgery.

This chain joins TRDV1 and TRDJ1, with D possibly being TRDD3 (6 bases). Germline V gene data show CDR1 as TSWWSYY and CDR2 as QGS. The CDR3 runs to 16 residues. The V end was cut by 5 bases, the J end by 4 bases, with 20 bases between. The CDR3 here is CALGSRPTGISDKLIF. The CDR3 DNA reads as TGTGCTCTTGGGTCACGGCCGACGGGGATCAGCGATAAACTCATCTTT.

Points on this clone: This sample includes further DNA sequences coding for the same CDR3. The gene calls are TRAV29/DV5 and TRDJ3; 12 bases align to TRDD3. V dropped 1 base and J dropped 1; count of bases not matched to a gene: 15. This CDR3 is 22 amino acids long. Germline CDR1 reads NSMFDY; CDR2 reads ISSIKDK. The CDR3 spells CAASSLLYWGILPSWDTRQMFF. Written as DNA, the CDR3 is TGTGCAGCAAGCTCTCTACTATACTGGGGGATACTCCCGTCCTGGGACACCCGACAGATGTTTTTC.

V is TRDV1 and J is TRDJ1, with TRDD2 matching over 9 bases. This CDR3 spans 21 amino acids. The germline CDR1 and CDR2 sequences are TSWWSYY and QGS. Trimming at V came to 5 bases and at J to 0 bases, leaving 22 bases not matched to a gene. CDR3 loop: CALGREGLPTLVGEDTDKLIF. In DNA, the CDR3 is TGTGCTCTTGGGCGAGAAGGCCTTCCTACGCTGGTTGGAGAGGACACCGATAAACTCATCTTT.

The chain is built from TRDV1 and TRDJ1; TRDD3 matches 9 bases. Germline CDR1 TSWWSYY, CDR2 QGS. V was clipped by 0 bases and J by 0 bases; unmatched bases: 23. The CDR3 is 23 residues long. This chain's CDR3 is CALGELGRLPTVLGDSYTDKLIF. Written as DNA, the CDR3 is TGTGCTCTTGGGGAACTAGGACGCCTTCCCACGGTACTGGGGGACTCGTACACCGATAAACTCATCTTT.

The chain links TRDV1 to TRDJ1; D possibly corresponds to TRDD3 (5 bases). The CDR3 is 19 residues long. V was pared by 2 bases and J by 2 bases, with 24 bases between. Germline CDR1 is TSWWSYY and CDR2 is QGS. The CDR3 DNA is TGTGCTCTTGGGGAAACTTCAGTGGGGACCCACCTGAGAACCGATAAACTCATCTTT. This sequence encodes CALGETSVGTHLRTDKLIF.

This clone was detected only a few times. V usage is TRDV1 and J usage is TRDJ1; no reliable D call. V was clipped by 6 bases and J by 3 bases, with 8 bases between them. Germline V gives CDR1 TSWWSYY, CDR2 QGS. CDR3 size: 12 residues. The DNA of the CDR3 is TGTGCTCTTGGTGTTTCCCCCGATAAACTCATCTTT. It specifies CALGVSPDKLIF.

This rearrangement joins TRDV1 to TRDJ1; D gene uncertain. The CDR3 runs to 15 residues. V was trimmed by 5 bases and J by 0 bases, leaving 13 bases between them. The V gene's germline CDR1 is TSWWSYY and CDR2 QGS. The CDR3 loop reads CALGSIGVYTDKLIF. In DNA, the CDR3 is TGTGCTCTTGGGTCCATCGGGGTTTACACCGATAAACTCATCTTT.

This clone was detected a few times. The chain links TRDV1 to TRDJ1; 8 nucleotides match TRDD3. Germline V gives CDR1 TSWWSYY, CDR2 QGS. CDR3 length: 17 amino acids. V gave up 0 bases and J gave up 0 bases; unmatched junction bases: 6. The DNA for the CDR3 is TGTGCTCTTGGGGAACTTTGGCTGGGGGACCACACCGATAAACTCATCTTT. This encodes CALGELWLGDHTDKLIF.

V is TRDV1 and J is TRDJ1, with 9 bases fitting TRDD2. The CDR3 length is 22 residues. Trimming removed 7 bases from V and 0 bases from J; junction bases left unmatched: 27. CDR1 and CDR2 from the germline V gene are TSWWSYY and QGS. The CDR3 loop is CALVVPAFLPGGGIAHTDKLIF. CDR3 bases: TGTGCTCTTGTGGTGCCGGCCTTCCTACCGGGTGGGGGAATCGCCCACACCGATAAACTCATCTTT.

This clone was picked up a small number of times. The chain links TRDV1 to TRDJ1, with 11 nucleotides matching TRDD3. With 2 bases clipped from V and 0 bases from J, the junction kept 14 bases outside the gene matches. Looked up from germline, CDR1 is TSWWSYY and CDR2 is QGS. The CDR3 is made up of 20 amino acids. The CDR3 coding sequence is TGTGCTCTTGGGGAAGGTTCTGGCGTGGGGGATACGCCGTACACCGATAAACTCATCTTT. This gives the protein CALGEGSGVGDTPYTDKLIF.

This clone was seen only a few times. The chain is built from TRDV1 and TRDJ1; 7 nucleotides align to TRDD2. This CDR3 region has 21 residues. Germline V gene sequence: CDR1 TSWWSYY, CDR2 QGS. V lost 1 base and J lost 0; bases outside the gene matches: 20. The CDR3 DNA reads TGTGCTCTTGGGGAACGGCCTTCCTTCCTGCCTTCTGACATGTACACCGATAAACTCATCTTT. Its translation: CALGERPSFLPSDMYTDKLIF.

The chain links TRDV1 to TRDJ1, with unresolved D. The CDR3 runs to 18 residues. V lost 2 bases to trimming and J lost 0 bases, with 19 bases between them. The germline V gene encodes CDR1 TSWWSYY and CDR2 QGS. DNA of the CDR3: TGTGCTCTTGGGGAAAGCGGTTTGCCCAGGTCGTACACCGATAAACTCATCTTT. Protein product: CALGESGLPRSYTDKLIF.

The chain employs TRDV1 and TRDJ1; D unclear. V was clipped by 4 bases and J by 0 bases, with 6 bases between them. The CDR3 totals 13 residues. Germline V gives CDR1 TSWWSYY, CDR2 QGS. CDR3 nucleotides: TGTGCTCTTGGGGGAATTTACACCGATAAACTCATCTTT. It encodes CALGGIYTDKLIF.

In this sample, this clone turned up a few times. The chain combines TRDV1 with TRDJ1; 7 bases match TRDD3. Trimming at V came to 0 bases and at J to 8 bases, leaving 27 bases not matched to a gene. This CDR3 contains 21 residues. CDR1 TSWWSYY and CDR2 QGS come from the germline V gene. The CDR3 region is CALGELAFFSSVLGRGLKLIF. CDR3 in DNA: TGTGCTCTTGGGGAACTAGCGTTTTTTTCCTCAGTACTGGGGAGGGGGCTCAAACTCATCTTT.

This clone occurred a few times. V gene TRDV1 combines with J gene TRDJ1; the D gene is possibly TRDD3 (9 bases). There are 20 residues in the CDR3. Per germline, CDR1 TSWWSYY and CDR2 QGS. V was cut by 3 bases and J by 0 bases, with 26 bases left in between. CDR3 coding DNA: TGTGCTCTTGGGGAGCTTCCTACGGCGTACTGGGGGACGTACACCGATAAACTCATCTTT. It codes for CALGELPTAYWGTYTDKLIF.

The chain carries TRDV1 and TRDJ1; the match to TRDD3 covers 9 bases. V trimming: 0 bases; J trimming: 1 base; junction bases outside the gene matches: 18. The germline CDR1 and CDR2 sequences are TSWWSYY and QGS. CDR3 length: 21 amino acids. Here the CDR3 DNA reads TGTGCTCTTGGGGAACTGTCCTACGTACTGGGGGACTTTTCTCCCACCGATAAACTCATCTTT. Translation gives CALGELSYVLGDFSPTDKLIF.

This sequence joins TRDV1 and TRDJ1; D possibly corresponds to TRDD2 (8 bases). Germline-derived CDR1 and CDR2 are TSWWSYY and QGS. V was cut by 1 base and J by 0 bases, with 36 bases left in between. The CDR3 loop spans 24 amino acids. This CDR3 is CALGERSRDTSYEAWGSYTDKLIF. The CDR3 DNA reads TGTGCTCTTGGGGAACGATCGAGGGATACTTCCTACGAAGCCTGGGGGTCGTACACCGATAAACTCATCTTT.

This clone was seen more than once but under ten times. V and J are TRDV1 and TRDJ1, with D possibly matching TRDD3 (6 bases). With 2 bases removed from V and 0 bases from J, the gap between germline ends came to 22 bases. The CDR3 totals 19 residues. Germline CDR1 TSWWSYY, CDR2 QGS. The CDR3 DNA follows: TGTGCTCTTGGGGAAGACGGGGGGGACCTCAAGACGTACACCGATAAACTCATCTTT. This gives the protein CALGEDGGDLKTYTDKLIF.

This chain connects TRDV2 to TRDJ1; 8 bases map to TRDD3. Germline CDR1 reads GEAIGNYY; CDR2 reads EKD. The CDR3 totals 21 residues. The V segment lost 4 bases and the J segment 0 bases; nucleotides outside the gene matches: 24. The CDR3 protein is CACEYLPIICSGDTNTDKLIF. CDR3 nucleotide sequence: TGTGCCTGTGAGTACCTTCCGATTATTTGTTCCGGGGATACCAACACCGATAAACTCATCTTT.